The entry below describes one TCR beta chain. Its cognate antigen has yet to be identified. No clone much larger than this one lies a single base away; base qualities are absent. According to the germline V gene, CDR1 reads MNHEY and CDR2 reads SVGAGI. From cysteine to phenylalanine, the CDR3 is 16 amino acids long. This entry keeps only the CDR3 DNA: 48 bases, framed from base 1. V and J are truncated by 4 bases and 1 base respectively, leaving an intervening sequence of 14 bases. Two rounds of multiplex PCR on genomic DNA were used to amplify the TCR beta CDR3 region. The first PCR round used primers specific to each TRBV and TRBJ gene, and the primer sequences were filed in Chinese patent CN105087789A. The second PCR round used universal primers. The Roche High Pure PCR Template Preparation Kit was used to extract genomic DNA from frozen PBMCs. Libraries were sequenced paired-end with 151 bp reads on an Illumina HiSeq 3000. The study's processing was this. CutAdapt was used to remove raw reads lacking the multiplex PCR primer sequences. Using PEAR, the high-quality paired reads were merged into contigs. By aligning each contig to reference sequences, MiXCR assigned the TRB V, D and J gene segments to that contig. CDR3 sequences were clustered by base quality and sequence similarity to remove sequencing errors. Shannon entropy, normalized by the natural log of the productive TCR sequence number, served as the measure of diversity. One minus Shannon entropy divided by the natural log of the number of unique clonotypes was used as the definition of clonality. Using the Youden index from ROC curves, the researchers picked the repertoire-metric cut-offs for progression-free survival, and all analyses were carried out in R 3.5.3. The public reads were reanalyzed by TCRdb: fastp trimming at Q25, MiXCR alignment, in-frame beta chains only. Rows matching on CDR3 protein sequence are summarized as one entry with the most common DNA and genes. V and J calls and clone size were set by TCRdb, not the authors. This sample lists about 15,000 distinct CDR3 sequences; 25% to 35% were detected once. The ten largest clonotypes hold 11% of the sample.

This sample was taken from a study of prognosis after radiotherapy for stage I lung cancer (dated by TCRdb to the early 2020s). For context, the study as a whole: Approximately 19 stage I NSCLC patients were enrolled in Nanjing, China, between 2018 and January 2019. About five patients had oligometastatic NSCLC after their primary tumor was surgically resected, and approximately 13 patients had newly diagnosed primary stage I lung tumors. All patients were considered medically inoperable, owing to comorbidities in roughly 11 and refusal of surgery in seven or eight. Ages in the cohort of approximately 13 men and more than five women ranged from about 50 to 84 years, with a median of 74. Squamous cell carcinoma histology was identified in roughly 7 patients, and adenocarcinoma histology was identified in some 11 patients. SBRT was delivered in 3 to 5 fractions with a biologically effective dose of at least 100 Gy, and image-guided IMRT or VMAT was used for delivery. Concurrent therapy was not administered to any patient alongside SBRT. After SBRT, distant metastases developed in about 20% of the 19 patients at a median of 7 months, while the remaining 15 patients had no significant progression. This study profiled peripheral blood TCR beta repertoires from stage I NSCLC patients before and after stereotactic body radiotherapy and linked the repertoires to distant failure. A total of about 40 blood samples from around 19 patients were sequenced, with one sample obtained before and one obtained after SBRT for each patient. Beyond this particular receptor, the publication reports: Whether the expanded TCR clones were tumor-specific was not determined. Differences by metastasis status were reportedly seen in TRBV and TRBJ usage frequencies, involving two V genes at baseline and, after SBRT, under 10 V genes and two J genes. Post-SBRT Shannon entropy and its change from baseline were lower in patients who developed distant metastases; baseline Shannon entropy was not associated with metastases. All reported P values were unadjusted for multiple comparisons. After SBRT, the count of unique TCR clones dropped from a median of approximately 10,000 beforehand to about 7,200 afterward (Wilcoxon paired P=0.011). The small cohort and short follow-up limited the study, so independent validation of the findings is needed.

A history of other malignancies or of prior chemotherapy or radiotherapy was absent in all patients, and node-negative disease was shown on CT and PET/CT in all patients. At each of two time points, about 6 milliliters of peripheral venous blood were collected into EDTA tubes. PBMCs were isolated by Ficoll-Paque Plus density-gradient centrifugation. Right after collection, samples were placed at -80 degrees C and kept there until analysis. Sequencing used PBMCs, obtained before or after stereotactic body radiation therapy (not recorded which). This clonotype was obtained from a donor aged 50 or older with non-small cell lung cancer. The chain couples TRBV6-5 to TRBJ2-1, and perhaps TRBD1 as D gene, on 6 matching bases. The CDR3 protein is CASSSEGDQSYNEQFF. Read as DNA, the sequence is TGTGCCAGCAGTTCCGAGGGGGATCAGTCCTACAATGAGCAGTTCTTC.